Below are 30 T cell receptor beta chains sequenced from a single sample in a study of identical twins. In TCRdb, the 5' RACE reads were re-called with MiXCR into one record per CDR3 protein. The table shows about 190,000 distinct CDR3 sequences, with roughly 15% occurring only once. The same specimen was also included in a second study, on T cells expressing NK-cell markers.

Material for sequencing was CD8+ T cells sorted from blood. These receptor sequences come from a woman younger than 35 in good health.

The CDR3, as DNA: TGTGCCAGCAGTTTACGAACGGGGGGACTCTTGGCCGGGGAGCTGTTTTTT. Translated, it gives CASSLRTGGLLAGELFF. This sequence joins TRBV28 and TRBJ2-2; the match to TRBD2 covers 7 bases. Germline values: CDR1 MDHEN, CDR2 SYDVKM. V dropped 2 bases and J dropped 6; count of bases not matched to a gene: 12. The length of the CDR3 is 17 residues.

This rearrangement joins TRBV14 to TRBJ2-2; 9 bases fit TRBD2. The CDR3 covers 18 residues. Germline V gives CDR1 SGHDN, CDR2 FVKESK. V was clipped by 3 bases and J by 0 bases; unmatched bases: 8. The CDR3 spells CASSHYRREGTNTGELFF. The CDR3 DNA is TGTGCCAGCAGCCACTATAGGCGGGAGGGAACGAACACCGGGGAGCTGTTTTTT.

This clonotype came up many times. This chain uses TRBV6-1 with TRBJ2-1, with 7 bases fitting TRBD1. The CDR3 consists of 12 residues. Germline loops: CDR1 MNHNS, CDR2 SASEGT. The V segment lost 6 bases and the J segment 10 bases; nucleotides outside the gene matches: 6. As DNA, the CDR3 is TGTGCCAGCAGAGGAACAGGGGACGAGCAGTTCTTC. Encoded protein: CASRGTGDEQFF.

This clonotype was detected only a few times. The chain links TRBV19 to TRBJ2-1; D ambiguous. CDR3 length: 13 residues. Germline lookup yields CDR1 LNHDA and CDR2 SQIVND (reference sequence). V shed 2 bases and J shed 7 bases, with 9 bases lying between them. The CDR3 sequence is CASSITDGNEQFF. In DNA form, the CDR3 reads TGTGCCAGTAGTATAACCGACGGGAATGAGCAGTTCTTC. Based on the CDR3 plus reference TRBV19 and TRBJ2-1, the full variable domain is DGGITQSPKYLFRKEGQNVTLSCEQNLNHDAMYWYRQDPGQGLRLIYYSQIVNDFQKGDIAEGYSVSREKKESFPLTVTSAQKNPTAFYLCASSITDGNEQFFGPGTRLTVL.

This chain joins TRBV10-3 and TRBJ1-5, with 7 bases fitting TRBD1. Germline CDR1 reads ENHRY; CDR2 reads SYGVKD. Unmatched junction bases numbered 24, after V lost 8 bases and J lost 5 bases. CDR3 length: 19 residues. CDR3 in amino acids: CAIGGPPGRDRFPHQPQHF. The CDR3 DNA is TGTGCCATCGGGGGCCCCCCGGGCAGGGACAGATTTCCTCATCAGCCCCAGCATTTT.

V and J are TRBV3-1 and TRBJ2-1, with 8 nucleotides matching TRBD1. Germline assignment: CDR1 LGHDT and CDR2 YNNKEL (reference sequence). CDR3 size: 17 residues. With V trimmed by 4 bases and J by 4 bases, 12 bases remained unmatched. CDR3: CASSPPADRGPYNEQFF. The CDR3 nucleotides read TGTGCCAGCAGCCCCCCCGCCGACAGGGGACCTTACAATGAGCAGTTCTTC.

The rearrangement joins TRBV12-3 or TRBV12-4 to TRBJ1-5; 8 nucleotides match TRBD1. V lost 7 bases, J lost 7 bases, and 9 bases stayed unmatched. The CDR3 is 14 amino acids. The CDR3 DNA is TGTGCCAGCAAGACGACAGGGGCCCGGCAGCCCCAGCATTTT. Translating gives CASKTTGARQPQHF.

This chain uses TRBV5-6 with TRBJ2-1; the D gene is possibly TRBD1 (5 bases). The length of the CDR3 is 14 residues. The germline gives CDR1 SGHDT, CDR2 YYEEEE. The V gene lost 1 base and the J gene lost 9 bases, with 14 bases spanning the gap. The CDR3 region has the DNA TGTGCCAGCAGCTTGCAAGGGGCGAACGGTGAGCAGTTCTTC. Translating it yields CASSLQGANGEQFF.

This clonotype was observed a handful of times. The gene calls are TRBV15 and TRBJ2-7, with 9 bases matching TRBD2. Unmatched junction bases numbered 6, after V lost 3 bases and J lost 6 bases. The germline CDR1 and CDR2 sequences are LNHNV and YYDKDF (reference sequence). CDR3 length equals 14 residues. The CDR3 nucleotides are TGTGCCACCAGCAGTGATGAGCGGGAGGTCGAGCAGTACTTC. Translated, it gives CATSSDEREVEQYF.

For this clonotype: This may come from a read error, since a much larger clone is one base off. The CDR3 region has the DNA TGTGTCAGCAGTTTGGGGACAGGGGCAAACGAGCAGTACTTC. Encoded protein: CVSSLGTGANEQYF. The rearrangement uses TRBV12-3 or TRBV12-4 and TRBJ2-7, with 10 bases that match TRBD1. CDR3 length equals 14 residues.

In its sample, this clonotype was seen a few times. The chain employs TRBV9 and TRBJ2-1, with D possibly matching TRBD2 (6 bases). V lost 4 bases to trimming and J lost 8 bases, with 19 bases between them. The CDR3 runs 15 residues. Per the germline V gene, CDR1 is SGDLS and CDR2 is YYNGEE. The CDR3 DNA reads TGTGCCAGCAGCCTCTATGGGGGGATAGCGGATGAGCAGTTCTTC. Its translation: CASSLYGGIADEQFF.

The sample holds many counts of this clonotype. The V gene is TRBV3-1, the J gene TRBJ2-5; D call uncertain. The length of the CDR3 is 16 residues. CDR1 and CDR2 from the germline V gene are LGHDT and YNNKEL (reference sequence). V was clipped by 0 bases and J by 5 bases, with 16 bases between them. CDR3 amino acids: CASSQETNGLQETQYF. CDR3 nucleotides: TGTGCCAGCAGCCAAGAAACAAATGGGCTGCAGGAGACCCAGTACTTC.

This clonotype was counted between two and nine times. The J gene is TRBJ2-7, the V gene TRBV4-1; no firm D call. With 2 bases removed from V and 1 base from J, the gap between germline ends came to 9 bases. Germline-derived CDR1 and CDR2 are MGHRA and YSYEKL. The CDR3 sequence is 14 residues long. CDR3 in DNA: TGCGCCAGCAGCCAAAGGTCCACATCCTACGAGCAGTACTTC. Its protein product is CASSQRSTSYEQYF.

The chain employs TRBV7-9 and TRBJ2-2; 10 positions agree with TRBD1. The CDR3 is made up of 13 amino acids. V was clipped by 8 bases and J by 7 bases; unmatched bases: 4. Germline loops: CDR1 SEHNR, CDR2 FQNEAQ (reference sequence). CDR3 nucleotide sequence: TGTGCCAGCGACAGGGGGCGCATCGGGGAGCTGTTTTTT. Protein: CASDRGRIGELFF.

The chain uses TRBV5-6 and TRBJ2-3; TRBD2 aligns across 7 bases. CDR1 is SGHDT, CDR2 YYEEEE, per germline. Trimming removed 4 bases from V and 1 base from J; junction bases left unmatched: 12. The CDR3 is made up of 17 amino acids. CDR3 coding DNA: TGTGCCAGCAGCGGGGGTCCTCTAGCGGTCGGCACAGATACGCAGTATTTT. It encodes CASSGGPLAVGTDTQYF. The full variable domain, with the rest looked up from reference TRBV5-6 and TRBJ2-3, is DAGVTQSPTHLIKTRGQQVTLRCSPKSGHDTVSWYQQALGQGPQFIFQYYEEEERQRGNFPDRFSGHQFPNYSSELNVNALLLGDSALYLCASSGGPLAVGTDTQYFGPGTRLTVL.

J is TRBJ2-3 and V is TRBV5-5; possible D gene TRBD1, 6 bases. Germline V CDR1 and CDR2: SGHKS, YYEKEE (reference sequence). Trimming took off 4 bases at V and 1 base at J, with 13 bases between the two ends. The CDR3 consists of 15 residues. The CDR3 reads CASSLRQARTDTQYF. CDR3 bases: TGTGCCAGCAGCCTGAGACAGGCCCGCACAGATACGCAGTATTTT.

The genes are TRBV7-9 and TRBJ2-1; 10 bases fit TRBD1. The CDR3 has 16 amino acids. CDR1 and CDR2 from the germline V gene are SEHNR and FQNEAQ (reference sequence). Trimming took 3 bases from V and 4 from J; bases not matched to a gene: 6. CDR3 in DNA: TGTGCCAGCAGCTTCTCCGGGACAGGGGCTTACAATGAGCAGTTCTTC. Its translation is CASSFSGTGAYNEQFF.

The V and J genes are TRBV7-9 and TRBJ1-1; D is unclear. Germline CDR1 reads SEHNR; CDR2 reads FQNEAQ (reference sequence). The CDR3 length is 10 residues. V was trimmed by 6 bases and J by 8 bases, leaving 7 bases between them. The DNA of the CDR3 is TGTGCCAGCAGGCCGTCGGAAGCTTTCTTT. Protein product: CASRPSEAFF.

The table lists this clonotype with a few counts. The chain employs TRBV7-9 and TRBJ2-1; TRBD2 agrees at 7 bases. This CDR3 is 17 amino acids long. Germline V gives CDR1 SEHNR, CDR2 FQNEAQ (reference sequence). J lost 1 base, V lost 3 bases, and 9 bases had no gene match. The CDR3 here is CASSLEYTSESYNEQFF. The CDR3 DNA sequence: TGTGCCAGCAGCTTGGAATATACTAGCGAATCCTACAATGAGCAGTTCTTC.

This clonotype was counted between two and nine times. This chain joins TRBV7-9 and TRBJ1-2, with 8 bases lining up with TRBD1. Looked up from germline, CDR1 is SEHNR and CDR2 is FQNEAQ (reference sequence). The junction had 4 bases not matched to a gene; V was cut back by 0 bases and J by 4 bases. The CDR3 is made up of 15 amino acids. The CDR3 DNA reads as TGTGCCAGCAGCTTAGCAGAGGACAGGGCCTATGGCTACACCTTC. Encoded protein: CASSLAEDRAYGYTF.

The chain joins TRBV9 to TRBJ2-1; D unclear. The CDR3 is 15 amino acids. The germline V gene has CDR1 SGDLS and CDR2 YYNGEE. V lost 3 bases and J lost 4, with 14 bases in between. CDR3 sequence reads: CASSDSQSPYNEQFF. The CDR3 DNA sequence: TGTGCCAGCAGCGACTCGCAGAGTCCTTACAATGAGCAGTTCTTC. The complete variable domain, with remaining parts taken from reference TRBV9 and TRBJ2-1, reads DSGVTQTPKHLITATGQRVTLRCSPRSGDLSVYWYQQSLDQGLQFLIQYYNGEERAKGNILERFSAQQFPDLHSELNLSSLELGDSALYFCASSDSQSPYNEQFFGPGTRLTVL.

V is TRBV11-2 and J is TRBJ2-3, with 9 bases that match TRBD2. CDR3 size: 15 residues. J lost 7 bases, V lost 0 bases, and 5 bases had no gene match. Per the germline V gene, CDR1 is SGHAT and CDR2 is FQNNGV. The CDR3 DNA reads TGTGCCAGCAGCTTAGATGCGGCGGGAGGGTATACGCAGTATTTT. This codes for CASSLDAAGGYTQYF. The entire variable domain, with the rest obtained from reference TRBV11-2 and TRBJ2-3, is as follows: EAGVAQSPRYKIIEKRQSVAFWCNPISGHATLYWYQQILGQGPKLLIQFQNNGVVDDSQLPKDRFSAERLKGVDSTLKIQPAKLEDSAVYLCASSLDAAGGYTQYFGPGTRLTVL.

V and J are TRBV29-1 and TRBJ2-2; D possibly corresponds to TRBD1 (6 bases). This CDR3 region has 13 residues. Trimming shortened V by 5 bases and J by 5 bases, and 12 bases separated the two germline ends. Germline lookup yields CDR1 SQVTM and CDR2 ANQGSEA. The CDR3 here is CSVLGQGTGELFF. The CDR3 DNA reads as TGCAGCGTTCTTGGCCAGGGGACCGGGGAGCTGTTTTTT.

The chain joins TRBV24-1 to TRBJ2-2; TRBD2 matches 13 bases. Germline lookup yields CDR1 KGHDR and CDR2 SFDVKD. The length of the CDR3 is 19 residues. After removal of 4 bases from V and 3 bases from J, the junction contained 10 bases not matched to a gene. The CDR3 here is CATSETSTSGGLDTGELFF. In nucleotides, the CDR3 is TGTGCCACCAGTGAAACCTCGACTAGCGGGGGGTTGGACACCGGGGAGCTGTTTTTT.

This clonotype was detected only a few times. The chain recombines TRBV5-1 with TRBJ2-1, with 10 bases lining up with TRBD1. Germline V gene sequence: CDR1 SGHRS, CDR2 YFSETQ. V lost 0 bases to trimming and J lost 0 bases; unmatched junction nucleotides: 6. The CDR3 totals 18 residues. CDR3 DNA sequence: TGCGCCAGCAGCTTGGCCCCGGGACAGGGGAGCTCCTACAATGAGCAGTTCTTC. Translating it yields CASSLAPGQGSSYNEQFF. Together with reference TRBV5-1 and TRBJ2-1, the CDR3 gives the full variable domain: KAGVTQTPRYLIKTRGQQVTLSCSPISGHRSVSWYQQTPGQGLQFLFEYFSETQRNKGNFPGRFSGRQFSNSRSEMNVSTLELGDSALYLCASSLAPGQGSSYNEQFFGPGTRLTVL.

This sequence joins TRBV20-1 and TRBJ2-1; perhaps TRBD2 as D (5 bases). The length of the CDR3 is 12 residues. Trimming removed 6 bases from V and 5 bases from J, with 11 bases in between. Germline V gene sequence: CDR1 DFQATT, CDR2 SNEGSKA (reference sequence). The CDR3 region is CSATDFHNEQFF. The CDR3 region has the DNA TGCAGTGCGACGGACTTCCACAATGAGCAGTTCTTC.

The rearrangement joins TRBV5-4 to TRBJ2-1; D gene ambiguous. CDR1 is SGHNT and CDR2 is YYREEE in the germline V gene (reference sequence). The CDR3 sequence is 12 residues long. The germline V and J ends were trimmed by 4 bases and 7 bases, with 9 bases remaining between them. The DNA of the CDR3 is TGTGCCAGCAGCCGCGAGGTGAATGAGCAGTTCTTC. Its protein product is CASSREVNEQFF.

In this sample, this clonotype turned up a few times. The chain joins TRBV4-3 to TRBJ2-5; 10 bases are a match to TRBD2. With V trimmed by 3 bases and J by 4 bases, 5 bases remained unmatched. In germline, CDR1 is LGHNA, CDR2 YSLEER. This CDR3 spans 15 amino acids. The CDR3 region is CASSQRLAGPETQYF. The CDR3 nucleotides are TGCGCCAGCAGCCAGAGACTAGCGGGTCCAGAGACCCAGTACTTC.

The table lists this clonotype with a few counts. This chain links TRBV6-1 with TRBJ1-1; D remains ambiguous. V lost 8 bases and J 0 bases, leaving 19 bases between the germline ends. CDR3 length: 16 amino acids. The germline CDR1 and CDR2 sequences are MNHNS and SASEGT. The CDR3 DNA is TGTGCCAGCCTGACTGGCCCGAACACCATGAACACTGAAGCTTTCTTT. Protein sequence: CASLTGPNTMNTEAFF.

CDR3 DNA sequence: TGTGCCAGCAGCTTAGCACGGACTTATGGCTACACCTTC. Translating gives CASSLARTYGYTF. This chain joins TRBV11-2 and TRBJ1-2; D uncertain. CDR3 length equals 13 residues. Germline values: CDR1 SGHAT, CDR2 FQNNGV. Trimming removed 1 base from V and 5 bases from J, with 8 bases in between.